Each of the 20 T cell receptor beta chains below was sequenced from the same sample in a study of CD8 T cells in ankylosing spondylitis. TCRdb fed the 5' RACE reads into MiXCR, producing one record per CDR3 protein. The table lists under 300,000 distinct CDR3 sequences, approximately 11% of them singletons, with less than 8% in the top ten. Sequenced material: blood, either unsorted or a sorted T cell fraction (not recorded which). The receptors were sampled from a male donor with ankylosing spondylitis or in good health (not recorded which).

The V and J genes are TRBV20-1 and TRBJ2-6; weak D call: TRBD2 (5 bases). The ends were cut back, 7 bases at V and 0 bases at J, with 22 bases in the middle. Germline CDR1 and CDR2: DFQATT and SNEGSKA (reference sequence). The CDR3 runs to 18 residues. The DNA of the CDR3 is TGCAGTGGCGAGGGTTCGGGCAGTTCAAGCTCTGGGGCCAACGTCCTGACTTTC. Protein product: CSGEGSGSSSSGANVLTF.

The chain carries TRBV5-1 and TRBJ2-1, with TRBD2 matching 11 bases. The J segment lost 10 bases and the V segment lost 3 bases, leaving 6 bases of the junction unmatched. The CDR3 spans 14 residues. Germline-derived CDR1 and CDR2 are SGHRS and YFSETQ. The CDR3 spells CASSWGLADGEQFF. DNA for the CDR3: TGCGCCAGCAGCTGGGGACTAGCGGATGGGGAGCAGTTCTTC.

At least ten counts were recorded for this clonotype. V and J are TRBV7-8 and TRBJ1-2; unclear D gene. CDR1 and CDR2 (germline): SGHVS, FQNEAQ. The CDR3 is made up of 13 amino acids. Trimming stripped 1 base from V and 4 bases from J, with 7 bases between. The CDR3 reads CASSLELFYGYTF. Here the CDR3 DNA reads TGTGCCAGCAGCTTAGAATTGTTCTATGGCTACACCTTC.

This clonotype occurred a few times. CDR3 nucleotides: TGTGCCAGCAGCCAAGTGGTAGGGTCGGCAGATACGCAGTATTTT. Its translation: CASSQVVGSADTQYF. This chain uses TRBV3-1 with TRBJ2-3; no firm D call. The V gene's germline CDR1 is LGHDT and CDR2 YNNKEL (reference sequence). V gave up 1 base and J gave up 4 bases, with 12 bases separating them. This CDR3 is built from 15 residues.

This clonotype was seen repeatedly, ten times or more. The chain employs TRBV6-5 and TRBJ2-3; D is perhaps TRBD2 (6 bases). The CDR3 is 15 residues long. Germline assignment: CDR1 MNHEY and CDR2 SVGAGI. V lost 5 bases, J lost 0 bases, and 12 bases lay in between. This CDR3 reads CASSLLAASTDTQYF. The CDR3 bases are TGTGCCAGCAGTCTACTAGCAGCTAGCACAGATACGCAGTATTTT.

Many counts were recorded for this clonotype. The chain couples TRBV2 to TRBJ2-7, with D tentatively TRBD2 (6 bases). The CDR3 covers 14 residues. The ends were cut back, 6 bases at V and 3 bases at J, with 15 bases in the middle. Per the germline V gene, CDR1 is SNHLY and CDR2 is FYNNEI. The CDR3 region is CASSGGTVNYEQYF. The CDR3, as DNA: TGTGCCAGCAGCGGAGGGACCGTCAACTACGAGCAGTACTTC.

CDR3 in DNA: TGTGCCAGCAGCTTCGCGGTGTCCGACAGAACTAGCACAGATACGCAGTATTTT. Translating it yields CASSFAVSDRTSTDTQYF. The chain combines TRBV11-1 with TRBJ2-3; weak D call: TRBD1 (5 bases). This CDR3 region has 18 residues. Per germline, CDR1 SGHAT and CDR2 FQDESV (reference sequence). Between the trimmed V and J ends, which lost 3 bases and 0 bases, there was a span of 19 bases.

This clonotype was seen many times. The chain couples TRBV5-1 to TRBJ2-7; D gene unclear. This CDR3 spans 13 amino acids. Trimming shortened V by 2 bases and J by 3 bases, and 9 bases separated the two germline ends. Looked up from germline, CDR1 is SGHRS and CDR2 is YFSETQ. CDR3 nucleotides: TGCGCCAGCAGCTTTCTGTCAGACTACGAGCAGTACTTC. It specifies CASSFLSDYEQYF.

This clonotype was seen more than once but under ten times. The J gene is TRBJ2-3, the V gene TRBV7-2, with D possibly being TRBD1 (5 bases). CDR1 and CDR2 from the germline V gene are SGHTA and FQGNSA. The CDR3 consists of 13 residues. With 5 bases removed from V and 4 bases from J, the gap between germline ends came to 10 bases. As DNA, the CDR3 is TGTGCCAGCAGCCCCACAGGAGCAGATACGCAGTATTTT. Encoded protein: CASSPTGADTQYF.

This clonotype was observed at least ten times. V is TRBV15 and J is TRBJ2-6; TRBD1 is a possible D gene (6 bases). With 0 bases removed from V and 2 bases from J, the gap between germline ends came to 8 bases. The CDR3 is 16 amino acids. Germline V CDR1 and CDR2: LNHNV, YYDKDF (reference sequence). In DNA, the CDR3 is TGTGCCACCAGCAGAGATGGGGGCACTGGGGCCAACGTCCTGACTTTC. This gives the protein CATSRDGGTGANVLTF. The complete variable domain, with remaining parts taken from reference TRBV15 and TRBJ2-6, reads DAMVIQNPRYQVTQFGKPVTLSCSQTLNHNVMYWYQQKSSQAPKLLFHYYDKDFNNEADTPDNFQSRRPNTSFCFLDIRSPGLGDTAMYLCATSRDGGTGANVLTFGAGSRLTVL.

This clonotype was found many times. The V call is TRBV20-1, the J call TRBJ1-1; TRBD1 agrees at 7 bases. The germline V gene has CDR1 DFQATT and CDR2 SNEGSKA (reference sequence). This CDR3 has 13 residues. Trimming removed 5 bases from V and 1 base from J; junction bases left unmatched: 4. CDR3 amino acids: CSADRDRNTEAFF. CDR3 coding DNA: TGCAGTGCTGACAGGGATAGGAACACTGAAGCTTTCTTT.

This clonotype was observed many times. The CDR3 spells CASRQGSSYNSPLHF. Here the CDR3 DNA reads TGCGCCAGCCGACAGGGGAGCTCCTATAATTCACCCCTCCACTTT. The chain uses TRBV10-1 and TRBJ1-6; the match to TRBD1 covers 8 bases. V shed 8 bases and J 0 bases; nucleotides not matched to a gene: 3. The CDR3 has 15 amino acids. Germline CDR1 and CDR2: WNHNN and SYGVQD (reference sequence).

This clonotype was picked up a small number of times. This chain connects TRBV2 to TRBJ1-1; D possibly corresponds to TRBD1 (5 bases). CDR3 length equals 15 residues. Trimming left V 8 bases short and J 0 bases short, with 16 bases between. Germline assignment: CDR1 SNHLY and CDR2 FYNNEI. CDR3 in DNA: TGTGCCAGCCTAGGTACAGGAAACATGAACACTGAAGCTTTCTTT. Its protein is CASLGTGNMNTEAFF. Variable domain in full (rest from reference TRBV2 and TRBJ1-1): EPEVTQTPSHQVTQMGQEVILRCVPISNHLYFYWYRQILGQKVEFLVSFYNNEISEKSEIFDDQFSVERPDGSNFTLKIRSTKLEDSAMYFCASLGTGNMNTEAFFGQGTRLTVV.

Many counts were recorded for this clonotype. The V call is TRBV20-1, the J call TRBJ2-1; 10 bases are a match to TRBD2. Per germline, CDR1 DFQATT and CDR2 SNEGSKA (reference sequence). Germline trimming cut 7 bases from V and 6 bases from J; bases unmatched to any gene: 9. The CDR3 runs to 14 residues. Written as DNA, the CDR3 is TGCAGTGTTTATAGAGCGGGGGGGGGCAATGAGCAGTTCTTC. Amino acid sequence: CSVYRAGGGNEQFF.

This clonotype has at least ten counts. V is TRBV29-1 and J is TRBJ2-1; D is ambiguous. V lost 2 bases, J lost 0 bases, and 8 bases lay in between. This CDR3 comprises 14 residues. Germline loops: CDR1 SQVTM, CDR2 ANQGSEA. The CDR3 DNA reads as TGCAGCGTTGAACTGGGAAGCTCCTACAATGAGCAGTTCTTC. It encodes CSVELGSSYNEQFF.

This clonotype was observed many times. The chain uses TRBV7-2 and TRBJ2-7; 14 positions match TRBD2. Trimming at V came to 3 bases and at J to 3 bases, leaving 4 bases not matched to a gene. The CDR3 consists of 16 residues. From germline, CDR1 is SGHTA and CDR2 FQGNSA. The CDR3 here is CASSLPGTSGGYEQYF. The CDR3 nucleotides read TGTGCCAGCAGCTTGCCGGGGACTAGCGGGGGCTACGAGCAGTACTTC.

In its sample, this clonotype was seen a few times. The rearrangement links TRBV29-1 to TRBJ2-3; D not resolved. V was trimmed by 6 bases and J by 2 bases, leaving 12 bases between them. This CDR3 is built from 13 residues. The germline gives CDR1 SQVTM, CDR2 ANQGSEA. The CDR3 DNA is TGCAGCGTCGGCCCGCAGAACACAGATACGCAGTATTTT. This gives the protein CSVGPQNTDTQYF.

This clonotype was found many times. The chain carries TRBV5-5 and TRBJ2-2; D is ambiguous. Deletions cut 4 bases from V and 5 bases from J, with 3 bases between. The CDR3 has 11 amino acids. Per germline, CDR1 SGHKS and CDR2 YYEKEE (reference sequence). The chain's CDR3 is CASSGTGELFF. The CDR3 DNA reads as TGTGCCAGCAGCGGGACCGGGGAGCTGTTTTTT.

In this sample, this clonotype turned up many times. The chain recombines TRBV24-1 with TRBJ2-2; 8 nucleotides line up with TRBD2. CDR1 and CDR2 from the germline V gene are KGHDR and SFDVKD. CDR3 length: 15 amino acids. Unmatched junction bases numbered 4, after V lost 2 bases and J lost 6 bases. Here the CDR3 DNA reads TGTGCCACCAGTGATTGGACTAGCCTCCCCGGGGAGCTGTTTTTT. Its translation is CATSDWTSLPGELFF.

This clonotype was counted at least ten times. In DNA, the CDR3 is TGCAGTGCTCAGGGGGCGGTTCACACCGGGGAGCTGTTTTTT. It specifies CSAQGAVHTGELFF. The rearrangement uses TRBV20-1 and TRBJ2-2, with TRBD1 identical over 8 bases. CDR3 length: 14 residues. Germline V lookup: CDR1 DFQATT, CDR2 SNEGSKA (reference sequence). The J segment lost 3 bases and the V segment lost 5 bases, leaving 5 bases of the junction unmatched.